The T cell receptor beta chain described here comes from a study of CD8 T cells in ankylosing spondylitis. The V segment lost 2 bases and the J segment 4 bases; nucleotides outside the gene matches: 5. The CDR3 spans 15 residues. Germline V gene data show CDR1 as SGHTA and CDR2 as FQGTGA. This clonotype has just a few counts. Its target is unknown. Each CDR3 protein is one row after TCRdb ran MiXCR on the 5' RACE reads. The table lists roughly 440,000 distinct CDR3 sequences, 15% to 20% of them singletons. Overall study findings and caveats: Seemingly distinctive of ankylosing spondylitis blood was a TCR beta motif formed by eight highly homologous variants.

The sequence derives from a male donor with ankylosing spondylitis. J is TRBJ2-3 and V is TRBV7-3; 8 bases agree with TRBD1. The sequencing input was blood, either unsorted or a sorted T cell fraction (not recorded which). As DNA, the CDR3 is TGTGCCAGCAGCTTAGGACAGGGTGTAGCAGATACGCAGTATTTT. Amino acids: CASSLGQGVADTQYF.